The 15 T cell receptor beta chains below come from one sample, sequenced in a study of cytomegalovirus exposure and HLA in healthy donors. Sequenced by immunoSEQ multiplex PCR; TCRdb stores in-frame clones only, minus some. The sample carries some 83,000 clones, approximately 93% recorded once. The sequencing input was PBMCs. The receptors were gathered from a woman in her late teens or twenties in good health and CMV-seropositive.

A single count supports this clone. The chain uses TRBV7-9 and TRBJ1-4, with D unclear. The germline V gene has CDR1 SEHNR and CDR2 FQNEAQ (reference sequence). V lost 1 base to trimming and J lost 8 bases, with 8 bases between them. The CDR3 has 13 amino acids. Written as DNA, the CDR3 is TGTGCCAGCAGCTTAGGAGGAGTCGAAAAACTGTTTTTT. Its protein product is CASSLGGVEKLFF.

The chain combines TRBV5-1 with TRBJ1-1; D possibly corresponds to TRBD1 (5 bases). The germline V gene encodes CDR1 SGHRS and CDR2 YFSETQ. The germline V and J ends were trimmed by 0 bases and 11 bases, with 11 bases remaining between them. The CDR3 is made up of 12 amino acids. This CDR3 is CASSLEGPGAFF. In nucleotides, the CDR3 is TGCGCCAGCAGCTTGGAAGGACCAGGGGCTTTCTTT.

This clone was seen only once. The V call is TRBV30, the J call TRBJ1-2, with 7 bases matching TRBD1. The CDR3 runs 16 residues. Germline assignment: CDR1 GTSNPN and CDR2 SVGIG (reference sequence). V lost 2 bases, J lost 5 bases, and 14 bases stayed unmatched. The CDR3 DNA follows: TGTGCCTGGAGTCCTGAGTCGCCGGGACAGATATATGGCTACACCTTC. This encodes CAWSPESPGQIYGYTF. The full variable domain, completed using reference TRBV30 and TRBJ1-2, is SQTIHQWPATLVQPVGSPLSLECTVEGTSNPNLYWYRQAAGRGLQLLFYSVGIGQISSEVPQNLSASRPQDRQFILSSKKLLLSDSGFYLCAWSPESPGQIYGYTFGSGTRLTVV.

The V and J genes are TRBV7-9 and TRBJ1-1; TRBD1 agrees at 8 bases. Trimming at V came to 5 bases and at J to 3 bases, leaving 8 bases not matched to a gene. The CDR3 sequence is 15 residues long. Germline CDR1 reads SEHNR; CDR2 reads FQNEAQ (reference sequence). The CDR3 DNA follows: TGTGCCAGCAGCCCGAGGACAGGGTCGGACACTGAAGCTTTCTTT. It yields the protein CASSPRTGSDTEAFF.

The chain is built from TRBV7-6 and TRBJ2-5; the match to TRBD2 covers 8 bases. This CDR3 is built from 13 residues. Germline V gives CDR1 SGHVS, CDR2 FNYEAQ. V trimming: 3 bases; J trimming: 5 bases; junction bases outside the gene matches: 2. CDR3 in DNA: TGTGCCAGCAGCTTTAGCGGGGCCGAGACCCAGTACTTC. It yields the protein CASSFSGAETQYF.

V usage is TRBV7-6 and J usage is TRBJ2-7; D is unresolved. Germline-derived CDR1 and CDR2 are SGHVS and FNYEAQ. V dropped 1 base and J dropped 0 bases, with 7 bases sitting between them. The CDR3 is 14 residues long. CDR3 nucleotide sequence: TGTGCCAGCAGCTTAGGACAAAACTCCTACGAGCAGTACTTC. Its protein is CASSLGQNSYEQYF.

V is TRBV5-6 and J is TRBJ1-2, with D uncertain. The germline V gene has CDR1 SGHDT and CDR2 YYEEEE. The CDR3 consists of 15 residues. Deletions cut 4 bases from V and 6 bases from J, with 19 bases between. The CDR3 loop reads CASSPTLTRSDGYTF. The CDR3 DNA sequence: TGTGCCAGCAGCCCCACCCTGACTCGGTCGGATGGCTACACCTTC.

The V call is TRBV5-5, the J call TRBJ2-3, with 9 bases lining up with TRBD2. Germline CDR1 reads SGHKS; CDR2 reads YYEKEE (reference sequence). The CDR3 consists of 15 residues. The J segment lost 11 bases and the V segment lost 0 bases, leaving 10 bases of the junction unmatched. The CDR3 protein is CASSLVATSGSKQYF. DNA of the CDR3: TGTGCCAGCAGCTTGGTCGCGACTAGCGGTAGTAAGCAGTATTTT.

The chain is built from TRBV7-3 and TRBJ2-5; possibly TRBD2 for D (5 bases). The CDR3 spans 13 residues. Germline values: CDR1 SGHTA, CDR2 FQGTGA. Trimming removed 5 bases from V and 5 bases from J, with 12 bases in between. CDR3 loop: CASSRGHFETQYF. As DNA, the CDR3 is TGTGCCAGCAGCCGAGGGCACTTTGAGACCCAGTACTTC.

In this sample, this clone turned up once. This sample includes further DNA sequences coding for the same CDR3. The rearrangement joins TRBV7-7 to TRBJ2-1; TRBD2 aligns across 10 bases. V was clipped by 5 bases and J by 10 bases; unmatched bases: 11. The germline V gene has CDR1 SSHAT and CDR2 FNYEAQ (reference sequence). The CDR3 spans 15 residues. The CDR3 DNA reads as TGTGCCAGCAGCCCGCTAGCGGGAGAGATCCTCGAGCAGTTCTTC. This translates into CASSPLAGEILEQFF. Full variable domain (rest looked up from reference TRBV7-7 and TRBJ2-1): GAGVSQSPRYKVTKRGQDVTLRCDPISSHATLYWYQQALGQGPEFLTYFNYEAQPDKSGLPSDRFSAERPEGSISTLTIQRTEQRDSAMYRCASSPLAGEILEQFFGPGTRLTVL.

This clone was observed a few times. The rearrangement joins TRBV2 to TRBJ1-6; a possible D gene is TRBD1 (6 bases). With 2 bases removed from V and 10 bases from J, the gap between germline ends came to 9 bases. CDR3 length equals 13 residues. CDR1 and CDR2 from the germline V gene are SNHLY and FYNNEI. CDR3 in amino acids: CASSEYRESPLHF. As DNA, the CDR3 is TGTGCCAGCAGTGAATACAGGGAATCACCCCTCCACTTT.

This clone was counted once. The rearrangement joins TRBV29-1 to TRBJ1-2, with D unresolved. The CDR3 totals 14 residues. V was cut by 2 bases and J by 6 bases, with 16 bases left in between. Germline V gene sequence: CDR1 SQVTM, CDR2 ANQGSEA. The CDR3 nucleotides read TGCAGCGTTGAACGTGGGATAGCGTTAAATGGCTACACCTTC. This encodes CSVERGIALNGYTF.

CDR3 loop: CASTLSRDRPYEQYF. The CDR3 coding sequence is TGTGCCAGCACCTTGAGTCGGGACAGACCCTACGAGCAGTACTTC. The chain combines TRBV28 with TRBJ2-7; 7 positions agree with TRBD1. After removal of 7 bases from V and 2 bases from J, the junction contained 11 bases not matched to a gene. Germline CDR1 and CDR2: MDHEN and SYDVKM. The CDR3 has 15 residues.

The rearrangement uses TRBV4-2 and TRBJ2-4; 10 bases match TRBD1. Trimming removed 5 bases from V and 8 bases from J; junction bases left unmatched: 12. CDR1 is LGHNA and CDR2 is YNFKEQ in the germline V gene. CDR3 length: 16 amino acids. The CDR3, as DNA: TGTGCCAGCAGCTTGACCAAGGGACAGGGGTCACACATTCAGTACTTC. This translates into CASSLTKGQGSHIQYF.

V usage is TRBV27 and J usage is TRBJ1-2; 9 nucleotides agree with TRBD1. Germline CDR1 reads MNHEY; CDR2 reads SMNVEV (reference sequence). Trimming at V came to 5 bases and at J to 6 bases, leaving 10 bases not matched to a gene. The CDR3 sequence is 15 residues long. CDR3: CASSARGQGTHGYTF. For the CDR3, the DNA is TGTGCCAGCAGTGCACGGGGACAGGGAACTCATGGCTACACCTTC.